Listed below are T cell receptor beta chains from one sample, sequenced in a study of Ad26.COV2.S vaccination and SARS-CoV-2 variants. The protocol was immunoSEQ multiplex PCR, while the TCRdb copy is restricted to in-frame clones and leaves out a portion. There are about 400,000 clones in the sample; approximately 88% occur only once, and approximately 4% lies in the top ten. The sequencing used peripheral blood, collected in a trial of Ad26.COV2.S vaccine versus placebo. The receptors derive from a person aged 18-65 years who received the Ad26.COV2.S COVID-19 vaccine or a placebo. Each CDR3 is given with its conserved first and last residue. A D gene is named only where the DNA matches it firmly. Expanded clones are given a class, and other clones once, few, many or no size at all.

j_call d_call clone_size v_call cdr3_nt cdr3_aa
TRBJ2-7 TRBD2 - TRBV4-2 TGTGCCAGCAGCCAAGAACCTAGCGGGGGGGCCGCCTACGAGCAGTACTTC CASSQEPSGGAAYEQYF
TRBJ2-3 - - TRBV2 TGTGCCAGCAGCTCCGAAGGCACAGATACGCAGTATTTT CASSSEGTDTQYF
TRBJ1-3 - once TRBV6-6 TGTGCCAGCAGTTACTCGTGGGGGGGGAAGGAAAACACCATATATTTT CASSYSWGGKENTIYF
TRBJ2-1 - - TRBV12-3/TRBV12-4 TGTGCCAGCAGTTTAAATGACGACAATGAGCAGTTCTTC CASSLNDDNEQFF
TRBJ2-3 - - TRBV30 TGTGCCTGGGGTGCTAGCACAGATACGCAGTATTTT CAWGASTDTQYF
TRBJ2-2 TRBD2 - TRBV5-4 TGTGCCAGCAGACCCGGGACTAGCGACCCCGGGGAGCTGTTTTTT CASRPGTSDPGELFF
TRBJ1-1 - few TRBV4-3 TGCGCCAGCAGCCATGAGGGCTTGAACACTGAAGCTTTCTTT CASSHEGLNTEAFF
TRBJ2-1 - once TRBV6-4 TGTGCCAGCAGTGTAAGCAGCTCCTACAATGAGCAGTTCTTC CASSVSSSYNEQFF
TRBJ2-3 TRBD1 - TRBV7-8 TGTGCCAGCAGCTTAGGTTGGACGAATTTTGGATTGAGGGACAGAAGCACAGATACGCAGTATTTT CASSLGWTNFGLRDRSTDTQYF
TRBJ1-5 - - TRBV6-5 TGTGCCAGCAGTCGGGACACCAATCAGCCCCAGCATTTT CASSRDTNQPQHF
TRBJ1-2 TRBD1 - TRBV11-1 TGTGCCAGCAGCTTACGACAGGGGCATGGCTACACCTTC CASSLRQGHGYTF
TRBJ2-1 - - TRBV28 TGTGCCAGCAGTTCCCCCCCGGGGACTCCCCACAATGAGCAGTTCTTC CASSSPPGTPHNEQFF
TRBJ2-1 TRBD2 - TRBV27 TGTGCCAGCAGTCTAAGAGCGGGGGGGCTCTTTGAGCAGTTCTTC CASSLRAGGLFEQFF
TRBJ2-5 TRBD2 once TRBV7-6 TGTGCCAGCAGCCCCGGGACTAGCATGATAGAGACCCAGTACTTC CASSPGTSMIETQYF
TRBJ2-3 - - TRBV5-1 TGCGCCAGCAGCTTGGGCTTCTTGGGGGGCCTCCCAGATACGCAGTATTTT CASSLGFLGGLPDTQYF
TRBJ2-1 - - TRBV2 TGTGCCAGCAGCGCGTTTGGCGGGGGCAGCTCCTACAATGAGCAGTTCTTC CASSAFGGGSSYNEQFF
TRBJ1-2 - - TRBV7-9 TGTGCCAGCAGCTTAGAATCGAACTATGGCTACACCTTC CASSLESNYGYTF
TRBJ2-5 TRBD2 - TRBV6-5 TGTGCCAGCAGCGGGGGACTAGTAGATAGCCAGTACTTC CASSGGLVDSQYF
TRBJ2-6 - - TRBV10-3 TGTGCCATCGGGACTGGGGGGGCCCTGGCCGGGGCCAACGTCCTGACTTTC CAIGTGGALAGANVLTF
TRBJ1-5 TRBD1 - TRBV6-5 TGTGCCAGCAGAAAGGGGGACAGGGAAAGTCAGCCCCAGCATTTT CASRKGDRESQPQHF
TRBJ1-3 - - TRBV7-2 TGTGCCAGCAGCTTAGAATTAGGGAGATCCATCGGAAACACCATATATTTT CASSLELGRSIGNTIYF
TRBJ2-3 - - TRBV11-2 TGTGCCAGCAGCTTAATCGGGACCACCACAGATACGCAGTATTTT CASSLIGTTTDTQYF
TRBJ2-7 - - TRBV7-2 TGTGCCAGCAGCGAAGCGAGGGGCTCCTACGAGCAGTACTTC CASSEARGSYEQYF
TRBJ1-4 - - TRBV5-1 TGCGCCAGCAGCGAGCTGGGGCTCTCGAATGAAAAACTGTTTTTT CASSELGLSNEKLFF
TRBJ2-3 - - TRBV30 TGTGCCTGGAGTCGCACGGGACTGAGCACAGATACGCAGTATTTT CAWSRTGLSTDTQYF
TRBJ1-2 TRBD1 - TRBV29-1 TGCAGCGTATACCAGGGGGCGGCTAGTCTTGGCTACACCTTC CSVYQGAASLGYTF
TRBJ2-7 - - TRBV7-9 TGTGCCAGCAGCTTAGGGGACGGACCCTACGAGCAGTACTTC CASSLGDGPYEQYF
TRBJ1-2 TRBD1 - TRBV4-3 TGCGCCAGCAGCCAAGAAGGGACAGGGCGCGATGGCTACACCTTC CASSQEGTGRDGYTF
TRBJ1-1 - - TRBV30 TGTGCCTGTAAAGGGATCAACACTGAAGCTTTCTTT CACKGINTEAFF
TRBJ1-1 - - TRBV14 TGTGCCAGCAGCCCTGCCCGCCAGGTAAACACTGAAGCTTTCTTT CASSPARQVNTEAFF
TRBJ2-7 TRBD1 - TRBV3-1/TRBV3-2 TGTGCCAGCAGCCCCCGACAGGGGGTTTCCTACGAGCAGTACTTC CASSPRQGVSYEQYF
TRBJ1-2 - - TRBV4-2 TGTGCCAGCAGCCAAGATAACCTTGGGGACTATGGCTACACCTTC CASSQDNLGDYGYTF
TRBJ2-1 - - TRBV7-9 TGTGCCAGCAGCTTAGTTGTGGCCCCGACTGACAATGAGCAGTTCTTC CASSLVVAPTDNEQFF
TRBJ2-7 TRBD2 once TRBV5-5 TGTGCCAGCAGCTGGGACTACTCCTACGAGCAGTACTTC CASSWDYSYEQYF
TRBJ2-3 - - TRBV10-3 TGTGCCATCAGTGACGGCGGGGTTAGCACAGATACGCAGTATTTT CAISDGGVSTDTQYF
TRBJ2-7 - - TRBV4-3 TGCGCCAGCAGCCGGGCAAGGGGAGAACTCGAGTCCTACGAGCAGTACTTC CASSRARGELESYEQYF
TRBJ2-4 - - TRBV28 TGTGCCAGCAGTTTCCCGGGGTCAGGACAGTACTTC CASSFPGSGQYF
TRBJ2-4 - - TRBV5-8 TGTGCCAGCAGCGTAGGACAGAGACTAGCCAAAAACATTCAGTACTTC CASSVGQRLAKNIQYF
TRBJ2-3 - - TRBV25-1 TGTGCCAGCAGTGCGCAGGGCACAGATACGCAGTATTTT CASSAQGTDTQYF
TRBJ2-5 - - TRBV4-1 TGCGCCAGCAGCCTGCTAGGCCAAGAGACCCAGTACTTC CASSLLGQETQYF
TRBJ2-2 - - TRBV7-8 TGTGCCAGCAGCTTGTTGCCGAACACCGGGGAGCTGTTTTTT CASSLLPNTGELFF
TRBJ2-1 - - TRBV11-3 TGTGCCAGCCGCACCTTGGACACCTACAATGAGCAGTTCTTC CASRTLDTYNEQFF
TRBJ2-3 - - TRBV7-9 TGTGCCAGCAGCCTAGGGCTGGGCACAGATACGCAGTATTTT CASSLGLGTDTQYF
TRBJ2-2 - - TRBV15 TGTGCCACCAGCAGAGATAGTTGGCGGGGAAACACCGGGGAGCTGTTTTTT CATSRDSWRGNTGELFF
TRBJ1-3 - - TRBV28 TGTGCCAGCAGTTTTCGGGGGAGCTCTGGAAACACCATATATTTT CASSFRGSSGNTIYF
TRBJ2-5 TRBD2 - TRBV19 TGTGCCAGTAGTCCCCCTAGGATAGCGGGGGGTCTTGGTTTCGAGACCCAGTACTTC CASSPPRIAGGLGFETQYF
TRBJ2-5 TRBD2 - TRBV28 TGTGCCGGGCAGAACGGGACTAGCGGGGGGCGGAGGGTTGAGACCCAGTACTTC CAGQNGTSGGRRVETQYF
TRBJ2-1 TRBD1 - TRBV7-7 TGTGCCAGCAGCTTATCCGGGACAGGGGGAATTTCTAGTATCGATGAGCAGTTCTTC CASSLSGTGGISSIDEQFF
TRBJ1-4 TRBD1 - TRBV28 TGTGCCAGCAGTTTGGACAGGGATCATCGTGAAAAACTGTTTTTT CASSLDRDHREKLFF
TRBJ2-7 TRBD1 once TRBV25-1 TGTGCCGGGGCGACAGGGGGCTCGTACGAGCAGTACTTC CAGATGGSYEQYF
TRBJ2-3 TRBD1 - TRBV28 TGTGCCAGCAGCCCGCCGGGGACAGGGGTTGCAGATACGCAGTATTTT CASSPPGTGVADTQYF
TRBJ1-6 - - TRBV5-6 TGTGCCAGCAGCTTGGTTGACAGAAATTCACCCCTCCACTTT CASSLVDRNSPLHF
TRBJ2-2 TRBD2 - TRBV28 TGTGCCAGCAGCCTCACGACTAGCGGGGGGCAATACACCGGGGAGCTGTTTTTT CASSLTTSGGQYTGELFF